This T cell receptor (beta chain) was profiled in a study of blood T cell repertoires in COVID-19. Study details: The United States, Italy and Spain provided the acute and convalescent COVID-19 samples. PBMCs, B-cell-depleted T cells, or T cells provided the cDNA or gDNA that made up the material.

Method: immunoSEQ multiplex PCR; TCRdb's copy keeps in-frame clones and lacks some. The data contain 150,000 to 200,000 clones, 85% to 90% of them seen just once; the ten biggest clones take up around 0.88%. The CDR3 covers 14 residues. The V segment lost 5 bases and the J segment 2 bases; nucleotides outside the gene matches: 5. Germline V gives CDR1 MNHEY, CDR2 SVGEGT. This chain uses TRBV6-2 or TRBV6-3 with TRBJ2-5; 7 bases map to TRBD1. This sequence originates from a woman between 18 and 29 years old who had recovered from COVID-19. The specimen sequenced was peripheral blood. The CDR3 region is CASSRGQLQETQYF. In nucleotides, the CDR3 is TGTGCCAGCAGTCGGGGACAGCTGCAAGAGACCCAGTACTTC.